This entry features one T cell receptor beta chain sequence. Its target antigen remains unknown. The input lacks base qualities; no much larger clone sits a single base away. Hyperthyroidism patients were newly diagnosed, with disease duration under 2 months, and aged 18 to 65 years. Patients with other autoimmune diseases, uncontrolled infections, pregnancy or lactation were excluded. Diagnosis was based on clinical symptoms, serum thyroxine, TRAb, thyroid ultrasound and orbital computed tomography. Total RNA was extracted with Trizol reagent and quality-checked on an Agilent 2100 Bioanalyzer. For repertoire sequencing, the TCR beta CDR3 regions were amplified from RNA transcripts. The first round of RT-PCR was done with HTBI primers and the Qiagen OneStep RT-PCR kit, and was followed by a second round of multiplex PCR, then size selection and purification. Libraries were sequenced on an Illumina HiSeq2000 using paired-end 100 bp reads. In the original analysis: Reads were processed with SOAPnuke, discarding reads with adapters, uncalled bases, mean Phred below 15, or no exact constant-primer or identifier match. COPE v1.2.5 was used to merge high-quality paired reads. Clonotypes were defined as unique nucleotide sequences and were aligned to IMGT TRB V, D and J references using MiTCR v1.1. The analysis was limited to V-J combinations with a frequency above 0.0001, which together covered more than 99% of repertoires. For each V-J combination, a TCR clonal expansion and chaos score was defined as the ratio of F50 clonal expansion to chaos observed in the TCRdist matrix. Welch's t-statistics and random forest were used to reduce features to about a dozen V-J combinations, which were fed into a naive Bayes classifier. Thyroid-blood repertoire similarity was quantified with the Morisita-Horn index. The raw public reads went through TCRdb reprocessing: fastp at Q25, MiXCR clone calling, in-frame beta chains kept. One record per CDR3 amino acid sequence lists the most common genes and DNA. It is TCRdb's table, rather than the study itself, that gives the V and J calls and clone size. This sample comprises about 1.1 million distinct CDR3 sequences, roughly two fifths of them detected only once. The leading ten clones occupy roughly 10% of the sample.

This sample is drawn from a study of Graves' ophthalmopathy and Graves' hyperthyroidism (dated by TCRdb to the late 2010s). Study-level background: Stable hyperthyroidism was defined as no progression to ophthalmopathy within 18 months of follow-up. T-cell repertoires of thyroid tissue and blood were compared in several hyperthyroidism patients. For independent validation, a separate cohort was made up of around 19 hyperthyroidism patients plus 17 patients who later progressed from hyperthyroidism to ophthalmopathy. To tell Graves' ophthalmopathy apart from Graves' hyperthyroidism, and to predict which patients would progress to ophthalmopathy, the study relied on TCR beta repertoire signatures. Following sample collection, hyperthyroidism patients were given methimazole at a starting dose of 30 mg daily, and ophthalmopathy patients were given high-dose intravenous methylprednisolone. In total, some 140 blood samples were TCR-sequenced: some 43 ophthalmopathy, about 75 hyperthyroidism and about 17 hyperthyroidism-to-ophthalmopathy patients. To explore V-J signatures that separate ophthalmopathy from hyperthyroidism, a discovery set of about a hundred patients was enrolled, consisting of 40 to 45 with ophthalmopathy and roughly 60 with stable hyperthyroidism.

Overall study outcomes, separate from this receptor: No statistical method was used to set the sample size in advance, and the investigators knew which group each participant was assigned to. Ophthalmopathy was separated from stable hyperthyroidism by the 13-signature model with about 85% sensitivity and less than 82% specificity in cross-validation and with 80%/75% in the test set. In validation, the model predicted ophthalmopathy progression with over 60% sensitivity and about 77% specificity; eleven to twelve predicted patients were CT-confirmed with GO in a median of 6.5 months. Most expanded thyroid clonotypes with frequency above 0.001 were also detected in blood, suggesting blood repertoires may reflect the thyroid immune response.

Spanning cysteine to phenylalanine, the CDR3 consists of 16 amino acids. Just CDR3 DNA is preserved here, 48 bases in frame from base 1. Compared with germline, V lacks 4 bases and J lacks 6 bases; bases without a gene match: 7. For CDR1 and CDR2, the germline V gene (reference sequence) lists WNHNN and SYGVQD. Sample: peripheral blood or thyroid tissue (not recorded which). This clonotype was sampled from an adult man with Graves' hyperthyroidism. Rearrangement joined TRBV10-1 to TRBJ2-5, and 14 bases in between align with TRBD2. The DNA sequence is given as TGCGCCAGCAGTGCCGGACTAGCGGGGGGAGAAAAGACCCAGTACTTC. Its protein product is CASSAGLAGGEKTQYF.